These 26 T cell receptor beta chains were all obtained from the same sample, sequenced in a study of T cells in Graves' hyperthyroidism and ophthalmopathy. Template material for amplifying TCR beta CDR3 regions consisted of RNA transcripts. Initially, a first-round RT-PCR of the TCR CDR3 employed the HTBI primer set. A single record per CDR3 protein comes from TCRdb applying MiXCR to the multiplex PCR reads. The table has around 300,000 distinct CDR3 sequences, roughly 14% seen once. The sample was blood. The receptor source for this set is a woman aged 25 to 39 with Graves' hyperthyroidism that later progressed to Graves' ophthalmopathy.

The table lists this clonotype with a few counts. The chain recombines TRBV4-3 with TRBJ2-3; possible D gene TRBD2, 5 bases. The CDR3 is 16 amino acids. CDR1 and CDR2 (germline): LGHNA, YSLEER. V lost 0 bases and J 2 bases, leaving 12 bases between the germline ends. As DNA, the CDR3 is TGCGCCAGCAGCCAAGATTTTACTAGTATCACAGATACGCAGTATTTT. Its translation: CASSQDFTSITDTQYF.

This clonotype was recorded at least ten times. The J gene is TRBJ1-2, the V gene TRBV28; possible D gene TRBD1, 6 bases. The CDR3 sequence is 14 residues long. Germline V gene data show CDR1 as MDHEN and CDR2 as SYDVKM. Trimming left V 3 bases short and J 7 bases short, with 15 bases between. The chain's CDR3 is CASSLGRGKSGYTF. The DNA for the CDR3 is TGTGCCAGCAGTTTGGGCAGGGGAAAAAGTGGCTACACCTTC.

This clonotype was seen ten or more times. V and J are TRBV6-1 and TRBJ2-1; D could derive from TRBD1 or TRBD2 (5 bases each). The CDR3 loop spans 16 amino acids. CDR1 and CDR2 from the germline V gene are MNHNS and SASEGT. V lost 2 bases and J 8 bases, leaving 19 bases between the germline ends. CDR3 DNA sequence: TGTGCCAGCAGTGAAAGGGGAGACGCACCTCGACATGAGCAGTTCTTC. This sequence encodes CASSERGDAPRHEQFF.

This clonotype occurred many times. This chain joins TRBV20-1 and TRBJ2-5; D is unclear. Germline V gives CDR1 DFQATT, CDR2 SNEGSKA (reference sequence). The CDR3 sequence is 12 residues long. CDR3 sequence reads: CSERDSRETQYF. The DNA of the CDR3 is TGCAGCGAAAGGGATAGTCGGGAGACCCAGTACTTC.

This clonotype was counted ten times or more. The chain uses TRBV9 and TRBJ2-1; 7 bases match TRBD2. This CDR3 spans 16 amino acids. CDR1 is SGDLS and CDR2 is YYNGEE in the germline V gene. V shed 4 bases, J shed 9 bases, and the junction held 16 bases outside the gene matches. CDR3 amino acids: CASSPKITGGAVEQFF. The CDR3 DNA follows: TGTGCCAGCAGCCCTAAGATCACGGGAGGTGCGGTTGAGCAGTTCTTC. Supplemented by reference TRBV9 and TRBJ2-1, the full variable domain reads DSGVTQTPKHLITATGQRVTLRCSPRSGDLSVYWYQQSLDQGLQFLIQYYNGEERAKGNILERFSAQQFPDLHSELNLSSLELGDSALYFCASSPKITGGAVEQFFGPGTRLTVL.

This clonotype has at least ten counts. V is TRBV27 and J is TRBJ2-5, with 9 bases identical to TRBD2. The CDR3 has 17 amino acids. Germline V gene sequence: CDR1 MNHEY, CDR2 SMNVEV (reference sequence). V was clipped by 1 base and J by 4 bases; unmatched bases: 10. CDR3 coding DNA: TGTGCCAGCAGTTTATTCCCGGCTAGCGGGATGGGAGAGACCCAGTACTTC. It codes for CASSLFPASGMGETQYF.

The chain is built from TRBV20-1 and TRBJ2-1, with 11 bases lining up with TRBD2. From germline, CDR1 is DFQATT and CDR2 SNEGSKA (reference sequence). The CDR3 covers 19 residues. V shed 0 bases, J shed 5 bases, and the junction held 15 bases outside the gene matches. As DNA, the CDR3 is TGCAGTGCTAGAGATACACAACCCAGGACTAGCGGGTTCCACAATGAGCAGTTCTTC. It is translated as CSARDTQPRTSGFHNEQFF.

Turning to this clonotype: A read error may be the cause here, since a much bigger clone is one base away. The chain couples TRBV28 to TRBJ2-1, with TRBD2 identical over 8 bases. The germline V gene has CDR1 MDHEN and CDR2 SYDVKM. CDR3 size: 15 residues. Trimming took 10 bases from V and 4 from J; bases not matched to a gene: 12. CDR3 sequence: CATLLATSGYNEQFF. CDR3 DNA sequence: TGTGCCACCCTTTTAGCAACTAGCGGATACAATGAGCAGTTCTTC.

This clonotype was counted between two and nine times. This chain joins TRBV14 and TRBJ2-5; 12 nucleotides align to TRBD2. The CDR3 is 18 residues long. CDR1 is SGHDN and CDR2 is FVKESK in the germline V gene. Trimming at V came to 2 bases and at J to 1 base, leaving 8 bases not matched to a gene. The CDR3 region has the DNA TGTGCCAGCAGCCAATCCTCCGGACTAGCGGGGTCCCAAGAGACCCAGTACTTC. Protein: CASSQSSGLAGSQETQYF. Combining the CDR3 with reference TRBV14 and TRBJ2-5 gives the whole variable domain EAGVTQFPSHSVIEKGQTVTLRCDPISGHDNLYWYRRVMGKEIKFLLHFVKESKQDESGMPNNRFLAERTGGTYSTLKVQPAELEDSGVYFCASSQSSGLAGSQETQYFGPGTRLLVL.

This clonotype was recorded at least ten times. The chain recombines TRBV5-8 with TRBJ1-2; D not certain. CDR1 is SGHTS and CDR2 is YDEGEE in the germline V gene. The ends were cut back, 0 bases at V and 4 bases at J, with 13 bases in the middle. There are 15 residues in the CDR3. This CDR3 is CASSLGQSVGYGYTF. CDR3 DNA: TGTGCCAGCAGCTTGGGGCAGTCCGTAGGCTATGGCTACACCTTC. The complete variable domain, with remaining parts taken from reference TRBV5-8 and TRBJ1-2, reads EAGVTQSPTHLIKTRGQQATLRCSPISGHTSVYWYQQALGLGLQFLLWYDEGEERNRGNFPPRFSGRQFPNYSSELNVNALELEDSALYLCASSLGQSVGYGYTFGSGTRLTVV.

This clonotype appeared many times. This chain uses TRBV6-1 with TRBJ1-6; possibly TRBD1 for D (5 bases). The CDR3 spans 14 residues. V gave up 10 bases and J gave up 6 bases, with 16 bases separating them. Germline-derived CDR1 and CDR2 are MNHNS and SASEGT. DNA for the CDR3: TGTGCCATATCCCCGGGGCAGTTTAATTCACCCCTCCACTTT. Translating it yields CAISPGQFNSPLHF.

This clonotype appeared many times. This chain joins TRBV28 and TRBJ2-1; D perhaps matches TRBD2 (6 bases). Germline V gene data show CDR1 as MDHEN and CDR2 as SYDVKM. There are 13 residues in the CDR3. V was trimmed by 1 base and J by 9 bases, leaving 10 bases between them. The CDR3 coding sequence is TGTGCCAGCAGTTTATTATCCGGGAGTGAGCAGTTCTTC. Translation: CASSLLSGSEQFF.

In this sample, this clonotype turned up many times. The V and J genes are TRBV27 and TRBJ2-7, with 7 nucleotides matching TRBD1. Trimming took 6 bases from V and 2 from J; bases not matched to a gene: 4. Per germline, CDR1 MNHEY and CDR2 SMNVEV (reference sequence). This CDR3 is built from 13 residues. Here the CDR3 reads CASSLGTAYEQYF. The CDR3 DNA follows: TGTGCCAGCAGCTTAGGGACAGCCTACGAGCAGTACTTC.

This chain uses TRBV2 with TRBJ2-5, with 10 bases lining up with TRBD2. The V gene's germline CDR1 is SNHLY and CDR2 FYNNEI. This CDR3 comprises 15 residues. The V gene end was trimmed by 0 bases and the J gene end by 2 bases; junction bases not matched to a gene: 0. As DNA, the CDR3 is TGTGCCAGCAGTGAAGCGACTAGCGGGCAAGAGACCCAGTACTTC. Its protein product is CASSEATSGQETQYF.

This clonotype was found many times. The J gene is TRBJ2-1, the V gene TRBV6-1; 10 nucleotides agree with TRBD2. Germline CDR1 and CDR2: MNHNS and SASEGT. This CDR3 region has 15 residues. V gave up 6 bases and J gave up 5 bases; unmatched junction bases: 7. The CDR3 nucleotides read TGTGCCAGCAGATACAGGACTAGCGGAGACAATGAGCAGTTCTTC. Encoded protein: CASRYRTSGDNEQFF.

The sample holds many counts of this clonotype. CDR3 loop: CASSLVGLAGYNEQFF. The CDR3 nucleotides are TGTGCCAGCAGCTTGGTTGGACTAGCGGGATACAATGAGCAGTTCTTC. This chain links TRBV5-4 with TRBJ2-1, with TRBD2 matching 12 bases. Germline CDR1 reads SGHNT; CDR2 reads YYREEE (reference sequence). The J segment lost 4 bases and the V segment lost 0 bases, leaving 2 bases of the junction unmatched. The CDR3 is made up of 16 amino acids.

The rearrangement joins TRBV3-1 to TRBJ2-2; no clear D. Trimming cost V 0 bases and J 5 bases, with 4 bases left between them. This CDR3 region has 13 residues. Germline V lookup: CDR1 LGHDT, CDR2 YNNKEL (reference sequence). CDR3 DNA: TGTGCCAGCAGCCAAGATCTAACCGGGGAGCTGTTTTTT. Encoded protein: CASSQDLTGELFF.

This clonotype has a handful of counts. V usage is TRBV10-3 and J usage is TRBJ2-2; perhaps TRBD1 as D (8 bases). The CDR3 runs 19 residues. With 6 bases removed from V and 1 base from J, the gap between germline ends came to 24 bases. From germline, CDR1 is ENHRY and CDR2 SYGVKD. Here the CDR3 DNA reads TGTGCCATCAGCGGGACAGGACTAGGTACGAAGAAGAACACCGGGGAGCTGTTTTTT. It codes for CAISGTGLGTKKNTGELFF.

This clonotype has ten or more counts. The chain recombines TRBV5-1 with TRBJ2-7, with D tentatively TRBD2 (7 bases). In germline, CDR1 is SGHRS, CDR2 YFSETQ. CDR3 length: 14 amino acids. V lost 0 bases and J 6 bases, leaving 13 bases between the germline ends. CDR3 bases: TGCGCCAGCAGCTTGGCCACGGGGGGCGGCGAGCAGTACTTC. This encodes CASSLATGGGEQYF.

The J gene is TRBJ2-1, the V gene TRBV20-1, with 16 bases fitting TRBD2. V gave up 3 bases and J gave up 4 bases; unmatched junction bases: 3. Germline values: CDR1 DFQATT, CDR2 SNEGSKA (reference sequence). The CDR3 spans 16 residues. This chain's CDR3 is CSASGGLAGGYNEQFF. The CDR3 coding sequence is TGCAGTGCTAGCGGGGGACTAGCGGGGGGGTACAATGAGCAGTTCTTC.

This clonotype was found many times. This chain joins TRBV12-3 or TRBV12-4 and TRBJ1-5; 11 bases are shared with TRBD1. This CDR3 spans 17 amino acids. With V trimmed by 5 bases and J by 2 bases, 8 bases remained unmatched. This chain's CDR3 is CASSTGQGALGNQPQHF. CDR3 nucleotides: TGTGCCAGCAGTACCGGACAGGGGGCCTTGGGCAATCAGCCCCAGCATTTT.

At least ten counts were recorded for this clonotype. J is TRBJ1-6 and V is TRBV6-1; D not resolved. This CDR3 region has 16 residues. CDR1 is MNHNS and CDR2 is SASEGT in the germline V gene. V shed 5 bases and J shed 0 bases, with 11 bases lying between them. The CDR3 DNA sequence: TGTGCCAGCAGTTATAGCCAGAACTCCTATAATTCACCCCTCCACTTT. It translates to CASSYSQNSYNSPLHF.

This clonotype was detected only a few times. The CDR3 sequence: CASSLQTGGTGELFF. CDR3 coding DNA: TGTGCCAGCAGTCTCCAGACAGGGGGCACCGGGGAGCTGTTTTTT. V gene TRBV6-2 or TRBV6-3 combines with J gene TRBJ2-2; TRBD1 aligns across 9 bases. J was trimmed by 4 bases and V by 5 bases; bases with no gene match: 5. Germline loops: CDR1 MNHEY, CDR2 SVGEGT. This CDR3 is built from 15 residues.

This clonotype was counted at least ten times. DNA of the CDR3: TGTGCCAGCACCGTCCGGGGTTCAGAGACCCAGTACTTC. It specifies CASTVRGSETQYF. The V call is TRBV2, the J call TRBJ2-5; weak D call: TRBD2 (5 bases). Germline V gives CDR1 SNHLY, CDR2 FYNNEI. This CDR3 is 13 amino acids long. V was trimmed by 7 bases and J by 4 bases, leaving 13 bases between them. The whole variable domain, remainder taken from reference TRBV2 and TRBJ2-5, is EPEVTQTPSHQVTQMGQEVILRCVPISNHLYFYWYRQILGQKVEFLVSFYNNEISEKSEIFDDQFSVERPDGSNFTLKIRSTKLEDSAMYFCASTVRGSETQYFGPGTRLLVL.

As concerns this clonotype: Compared with germline, one end of the junction differs, possibly owing to a read error. The V and J genes are TRBV7-2 and TRBJ2-7, with unresolved D. This CDR3 has 12 residues. Germline CDR1 is SGHTA and CDR2 is FQGNSA. The CDR3 here is CAGSRASYEQYF. The CDR3 DNA follows: TGTGCCGGCAGCCGGGCGAGTTACGAGCAGTACTTC. Based on the CDR3 plus reference TRBV7-2 and TRBJ2-7, the full variable domain is GAGVSQSPSNKVTEKGKDVELRCDPISGHTALYWYRQSLGQGLEFLIYFQGNSAPDKSGLPSDRFSAERTGGSVSTLTIQRTQQEDSAVYLCAGSRASYEQYFGPGTRLTVT.

The chain couples TRBV27 to TRBJ1-5; D is unclear. Germline-derived CDR1 and CDR2 are MNHEY and SMNVEV (reference sequence). V lost 2 bases and J lost 10, with 9 bases in between. The CDR3 runs to 12 residues. The CDR3 nucleotides are TGTGCCAGCAGTTTAGCCGTGAACCCCCAGCATTTT. The encoded protein is CASSLAVNPQHF.